A single sample is the source of the 4 T cell receptor beta chains below, sequenced in a study of shared clonotypes between healthy human individuals. Repertoires were generated with immunoSEQ multiplex PCR, while TCRdb's copy carries only in-frame clones and drops some. Here the sample spans a few hundred thousand clones, 70% to 85% being singletons. The sequenced material came from PBMCs. The receptors here all came from a woman between 40 and 55 years old in good health. Some clones in this sample may be carry-over from other donors' samples.

The chain uses TRBV5-1 and TRBJ1-4; no clear D. Trimming left V 4 bases short and J 5 bases short, with 9 bases between. The CDR3 is 13 amino acids. Germline V lookup: CDR1 SGHRS, CDR2 YFSETQ. CDR3 coding DNA: TGCGCCAGCAGCACGGACGGCAATGAAAAACTGTTTTTT. Protein: CASSTDGNEKLFF.

This chain connects TRBV28 to TRBJ1-2; D is unresolved. V lost 5 bases and J 8 bases, leaving 21 bases between the germline ends. The CDR3 is made up of 15 amino acids. Germline assignment: CDR1 MDHEN and CDR2 SYDVKM. CDR3 sequence reads: CASSPTADLERGYTF. As DNA, the CDR3 is TGTGCCAGCAGTCCCACCGCGGACCTTGAAAGGGGCTACACCTTC.

This clone was detected only a few times. The identical CDR3 is also encoded by other nucleotide sequences in the sample. The chain employs TRBV28 and TRBJ1-2, with 8 positions matching TRBD1. Germline V CDR1 and CDR2: MDHEN, SYDVKM. The CDR3 sequence is 14 residues long. Trimming took 2 bases from V and 4 from J; bases not matched to a gene: 3. CDR3 coding DNA: TGTGCCAGCAGTTTAATAGGGACAGGCTATGGCTACACCTTC. Protein product: CASSLIGTGYGYTF.

Concerning this clone: This sample also contains other DNA sequences that code for the same CDR3. CDR3 residues: CASSRTSGAYNEQFF. The CDR3 region has the DNA TGTGCCAGCAGCCGCACTAGCGGAGCCTACAATGAGCAGTTCTTC. This chain links TRBV28 with TRBJ2-1, with 8 positions matching TRBD2. The germline gives CDR1 MDHEN, CDR2 SYDVKM. There are 15 residues in the CDR3. V dropped 6 bases and J dropped 2; count of bases not matched to a gene: 6.